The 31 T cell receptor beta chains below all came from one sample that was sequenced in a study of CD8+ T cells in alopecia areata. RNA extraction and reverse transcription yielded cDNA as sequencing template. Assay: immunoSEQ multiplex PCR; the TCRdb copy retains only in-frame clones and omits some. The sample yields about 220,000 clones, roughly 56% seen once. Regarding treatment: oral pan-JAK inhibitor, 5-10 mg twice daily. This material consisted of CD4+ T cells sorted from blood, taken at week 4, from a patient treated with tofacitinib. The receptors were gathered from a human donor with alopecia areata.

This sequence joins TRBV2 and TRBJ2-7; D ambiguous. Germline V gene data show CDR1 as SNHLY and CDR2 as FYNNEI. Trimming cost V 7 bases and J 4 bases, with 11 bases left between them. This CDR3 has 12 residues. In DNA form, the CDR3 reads TGTGCCAGCATGGGATGGGTATACGAGCAGTACTTC. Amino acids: CASMGWVYEQYF.

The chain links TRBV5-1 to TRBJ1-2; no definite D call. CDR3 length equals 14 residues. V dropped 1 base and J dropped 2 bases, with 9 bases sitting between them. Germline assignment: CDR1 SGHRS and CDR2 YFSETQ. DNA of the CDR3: TGCGCCAGCAGCTTGAACGACGGAAACTATGGCTACACCTTC. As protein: CASSLNDGNYGYTF.

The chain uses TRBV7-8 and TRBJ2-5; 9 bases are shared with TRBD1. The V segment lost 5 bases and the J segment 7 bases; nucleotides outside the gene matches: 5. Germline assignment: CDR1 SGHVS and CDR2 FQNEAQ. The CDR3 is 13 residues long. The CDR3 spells CASSPGQGRTQYF. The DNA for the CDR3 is TGTGCCAGCAGCCCCGGACAGGGGCGGACCCAGTACTTC.

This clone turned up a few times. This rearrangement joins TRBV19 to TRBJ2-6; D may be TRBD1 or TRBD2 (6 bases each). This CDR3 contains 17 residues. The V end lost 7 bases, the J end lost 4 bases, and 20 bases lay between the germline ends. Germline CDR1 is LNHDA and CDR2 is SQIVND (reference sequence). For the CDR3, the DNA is TGTGCCAGTATAAAGGGGGGTTGGTCGTCGGGGGCCAACGTCCTGACTTTC. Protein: CASIKGGWSSGANVLTF.

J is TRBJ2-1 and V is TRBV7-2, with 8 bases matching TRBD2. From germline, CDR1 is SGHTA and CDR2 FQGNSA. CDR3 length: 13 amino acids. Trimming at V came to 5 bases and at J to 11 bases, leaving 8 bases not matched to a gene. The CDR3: CASSVPGTSKQFF. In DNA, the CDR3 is TGTGCCAGCAGCGTCCCCGGGACTAGTAAGCAGTTCTTC.

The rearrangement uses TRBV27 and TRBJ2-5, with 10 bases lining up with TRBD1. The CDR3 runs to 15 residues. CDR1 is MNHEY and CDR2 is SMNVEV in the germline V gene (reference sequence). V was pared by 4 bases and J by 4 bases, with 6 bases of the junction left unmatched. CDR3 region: CASSWGQGLGETQYF. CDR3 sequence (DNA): TGTGCCAGCAGTTGGGGACAGGGGTTAGGAGAGACCCAGTACTTC.

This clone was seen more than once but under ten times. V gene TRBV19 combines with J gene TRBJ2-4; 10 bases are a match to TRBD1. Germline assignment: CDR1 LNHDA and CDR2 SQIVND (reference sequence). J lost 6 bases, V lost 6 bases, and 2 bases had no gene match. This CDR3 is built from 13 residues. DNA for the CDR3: TGTGCCAGTAGCGGGGACAGGGGAAACATTCAGTACTTC. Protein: CASSGDRGNIQYF.

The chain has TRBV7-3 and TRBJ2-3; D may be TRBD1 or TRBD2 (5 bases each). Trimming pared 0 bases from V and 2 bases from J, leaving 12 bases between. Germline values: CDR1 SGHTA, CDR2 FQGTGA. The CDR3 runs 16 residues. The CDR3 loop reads CASSLTWTGTTDTQYF. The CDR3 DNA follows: TGTGCCAGCAGCTTAACGTGGACGGGGACCACAGATACGCAGTATTTT.

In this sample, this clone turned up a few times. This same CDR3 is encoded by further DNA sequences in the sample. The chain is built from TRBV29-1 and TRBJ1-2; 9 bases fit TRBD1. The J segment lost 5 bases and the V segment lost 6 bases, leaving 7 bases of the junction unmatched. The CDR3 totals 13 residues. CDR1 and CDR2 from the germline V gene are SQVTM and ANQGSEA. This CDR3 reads CSVDDRGLYGYTF. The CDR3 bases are TGCAGCGTAGATGACAGGGGGTTATATGGCTACACCTTC.

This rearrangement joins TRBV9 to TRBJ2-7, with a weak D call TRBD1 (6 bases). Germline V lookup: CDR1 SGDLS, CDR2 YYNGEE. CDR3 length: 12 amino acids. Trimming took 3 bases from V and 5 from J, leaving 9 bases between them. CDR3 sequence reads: CASSADSNEQYF. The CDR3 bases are TGTGCCAGCAGCGCGGACAGCAACGAGCAGTACTTC.

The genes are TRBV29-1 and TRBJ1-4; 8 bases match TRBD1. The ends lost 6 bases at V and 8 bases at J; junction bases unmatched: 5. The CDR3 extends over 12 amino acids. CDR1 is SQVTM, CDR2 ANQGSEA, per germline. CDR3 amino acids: CSVARDREKLFF. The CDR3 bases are TGCAGCGTCGCCAGGGACAGGGAAAAACTGTTTTTT.

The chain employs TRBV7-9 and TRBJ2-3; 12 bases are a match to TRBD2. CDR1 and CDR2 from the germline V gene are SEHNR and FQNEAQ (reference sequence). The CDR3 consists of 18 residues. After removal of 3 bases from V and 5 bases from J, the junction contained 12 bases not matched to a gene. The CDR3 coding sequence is TGTGCCAGCAGCTTCCCGGGACTAGCGGGCCCTAGGGGAGATACGCAGTATTTT. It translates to CASSFPGLAGPRGDTQYF.

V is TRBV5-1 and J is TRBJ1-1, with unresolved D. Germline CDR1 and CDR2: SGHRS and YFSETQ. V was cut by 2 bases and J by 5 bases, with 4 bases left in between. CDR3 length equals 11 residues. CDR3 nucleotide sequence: TGCGCCAGCAGCTTTGAGACTGAAGCTTTCTTT. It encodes CASSFETEAFF.

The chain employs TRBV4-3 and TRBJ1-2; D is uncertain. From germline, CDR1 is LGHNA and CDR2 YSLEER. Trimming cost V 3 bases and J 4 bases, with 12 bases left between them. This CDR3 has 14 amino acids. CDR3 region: CASSHPDQIYGYTF. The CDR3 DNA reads TGCGCCAGCAGCCACCCCGACCAGATCTATGGCTACACCTTC.

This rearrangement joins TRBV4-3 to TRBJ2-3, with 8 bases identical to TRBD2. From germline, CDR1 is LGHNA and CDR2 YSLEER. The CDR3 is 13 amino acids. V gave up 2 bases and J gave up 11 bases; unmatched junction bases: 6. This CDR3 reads CASSQYSGEKQYF. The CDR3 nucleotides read TGCGCCAGCAGCCAATATAGCGGGGAGAAGCAGTATTTT.

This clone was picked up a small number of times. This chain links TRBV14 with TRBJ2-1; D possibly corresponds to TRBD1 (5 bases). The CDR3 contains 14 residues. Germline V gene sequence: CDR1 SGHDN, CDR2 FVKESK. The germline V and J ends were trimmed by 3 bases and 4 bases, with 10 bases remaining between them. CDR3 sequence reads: CASSQARTYNEQFF. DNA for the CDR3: TGTGCCAGCAGCCAGGCTCGGACATACAATGAGCAGTTCTTC.

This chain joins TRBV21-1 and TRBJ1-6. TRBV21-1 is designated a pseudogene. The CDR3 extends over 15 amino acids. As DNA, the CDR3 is TGTGCCAGCAGCAATGCCAAGCGATCTAATTCACCCCTCCACTTT. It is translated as CASSNAKRSNSPLHF.

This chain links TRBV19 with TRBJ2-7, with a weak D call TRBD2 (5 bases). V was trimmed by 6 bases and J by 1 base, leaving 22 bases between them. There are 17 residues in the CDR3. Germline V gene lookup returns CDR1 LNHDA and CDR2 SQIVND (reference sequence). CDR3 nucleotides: TGTGCCAGTAGGCTAGAACACCGGGGAGTGGGATCCTACGAGCAGTACTTC. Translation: CASRLEHRGVGSYEQYF.

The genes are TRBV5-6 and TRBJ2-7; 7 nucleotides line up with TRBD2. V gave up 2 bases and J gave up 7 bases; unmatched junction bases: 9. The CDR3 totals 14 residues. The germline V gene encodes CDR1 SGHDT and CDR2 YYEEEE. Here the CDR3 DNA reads TGTGCCAGCAGCTTTCGGCGACTAGCCCGGGAGCAGTACTTC. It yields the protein CASSFRRLAREQYF. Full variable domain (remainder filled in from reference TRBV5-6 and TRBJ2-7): DAGVTQSPTHLIKTRGQQVTLRCSPKSGHDTVSWYQQALGQGPQFIFQYYEEEERQRGNFPDRFSGHQFPNYSSELNVNALLLGDSALYLCASSFRRLAREQYFGPGTRLTVT.

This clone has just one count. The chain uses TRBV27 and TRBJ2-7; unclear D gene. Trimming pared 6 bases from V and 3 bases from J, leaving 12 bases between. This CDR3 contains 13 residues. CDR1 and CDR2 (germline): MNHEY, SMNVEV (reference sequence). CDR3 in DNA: TGTGCCAGCAGGGCAGCACCAAGCTACGAGCAGTACTTC. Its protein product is CASRAAPSYEQYF.

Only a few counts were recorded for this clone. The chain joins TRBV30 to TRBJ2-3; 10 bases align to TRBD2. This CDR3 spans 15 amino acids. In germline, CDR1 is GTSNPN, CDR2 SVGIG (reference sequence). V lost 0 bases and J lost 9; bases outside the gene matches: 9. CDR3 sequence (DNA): TGTGCCTGGAGTGTACTAGCGGGGCCGTTAGGGACGCAGTATTTT. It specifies CAWSVLAGPLGTQYF. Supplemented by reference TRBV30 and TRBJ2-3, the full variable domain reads SQTIHQWPATLVQPVGSPLSLECTVEGTSNPNLYWYRQAAGRGLQLLFYSVGIGQISSEVPQNLSASRPQDRQFILSSKKLLLSDSGFYLCAWSVLAGPLGTQYFGPGTRLTVL.

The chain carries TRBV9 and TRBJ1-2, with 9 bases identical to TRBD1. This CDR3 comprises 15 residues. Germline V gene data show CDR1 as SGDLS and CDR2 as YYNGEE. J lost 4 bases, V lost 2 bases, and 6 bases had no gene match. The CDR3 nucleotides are TGTGCCAGCAGCGTTGAGGACAGGGGATCCTATGGCTACACCTTC. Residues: CASSVEDRGSYGYTF.

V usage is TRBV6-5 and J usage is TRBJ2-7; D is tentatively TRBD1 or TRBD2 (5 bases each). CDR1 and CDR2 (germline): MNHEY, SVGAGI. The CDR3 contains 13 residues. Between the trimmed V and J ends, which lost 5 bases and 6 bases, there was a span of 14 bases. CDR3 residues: CASSRDLFGEQYF. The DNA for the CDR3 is TGTGCCAGCAGTCGGGACCTCTTCGGCGAGCAGTACTTC.

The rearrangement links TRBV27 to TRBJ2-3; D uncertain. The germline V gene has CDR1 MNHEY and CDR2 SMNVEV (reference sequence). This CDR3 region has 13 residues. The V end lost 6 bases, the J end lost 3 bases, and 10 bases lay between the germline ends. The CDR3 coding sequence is TGTGCCAGCAGATTGAGTGTGACAGATACGCAGTATTTT. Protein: CASRLSVTDTQYF.

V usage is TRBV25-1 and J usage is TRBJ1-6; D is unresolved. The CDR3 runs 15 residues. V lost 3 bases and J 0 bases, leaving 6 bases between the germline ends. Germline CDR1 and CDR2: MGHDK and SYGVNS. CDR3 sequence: CASSEKSSYNSPLHF. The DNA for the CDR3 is TGTGCCAGCAGTGAGAAGAGCTCCTATAATTCACCCCTCCACTTT.

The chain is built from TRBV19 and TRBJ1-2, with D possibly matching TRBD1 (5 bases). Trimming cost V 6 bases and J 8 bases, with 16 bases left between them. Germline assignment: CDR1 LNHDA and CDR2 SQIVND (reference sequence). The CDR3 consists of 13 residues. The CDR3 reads CASRVSREQGYTF. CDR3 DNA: TGTGCCAGTAGAGTCTCCAGGGAACAGGGCTACACCTTC. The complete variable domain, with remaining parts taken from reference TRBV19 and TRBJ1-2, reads DGGITQSPKYLFRKEGQNVTLSCEQNLNHDAMYWYRQDPGQGLRLIYYSQIVNDFQKGDIAEGYSVSREKKESFPLTVTSAQKNPTAFYLCASRVSREQGYTFGSGTRLTVV.

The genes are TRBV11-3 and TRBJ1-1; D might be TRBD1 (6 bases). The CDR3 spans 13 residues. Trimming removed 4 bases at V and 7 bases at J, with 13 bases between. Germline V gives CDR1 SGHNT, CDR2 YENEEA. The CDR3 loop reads CASSYGGQFEAFF. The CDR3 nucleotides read TGTGCCAGCAGCTACGGGGGCCAGTTTGAAGCTTTCTTT.

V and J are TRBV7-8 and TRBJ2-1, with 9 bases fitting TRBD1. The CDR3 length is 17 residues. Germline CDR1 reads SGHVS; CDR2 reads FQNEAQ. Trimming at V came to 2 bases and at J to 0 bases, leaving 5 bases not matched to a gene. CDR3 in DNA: TGTGCCAGCAGCTTACTTCGGACAGGGGCCTCCTACAATGAGCAGTTCTTC. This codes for CASSLLRTGASYNEQFF.

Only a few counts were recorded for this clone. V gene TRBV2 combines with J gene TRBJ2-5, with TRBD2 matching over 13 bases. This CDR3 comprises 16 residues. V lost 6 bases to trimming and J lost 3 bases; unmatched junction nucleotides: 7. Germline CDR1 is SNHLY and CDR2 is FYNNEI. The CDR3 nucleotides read TGTGCCAGCAGCGAGCGACTAGCGGGGGGTGAAGAGACCCAGTACTTC. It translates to CASSERLAGGEETQYF.

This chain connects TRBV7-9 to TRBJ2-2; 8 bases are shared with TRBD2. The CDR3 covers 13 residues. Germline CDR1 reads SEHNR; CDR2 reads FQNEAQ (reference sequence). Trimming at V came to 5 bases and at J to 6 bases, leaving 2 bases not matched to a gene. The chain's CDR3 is CASSTTSAGELFF. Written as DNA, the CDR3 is TGTGCCAGCAGCACGACTAGCGCCGGGGAGCTGTTTTTT.

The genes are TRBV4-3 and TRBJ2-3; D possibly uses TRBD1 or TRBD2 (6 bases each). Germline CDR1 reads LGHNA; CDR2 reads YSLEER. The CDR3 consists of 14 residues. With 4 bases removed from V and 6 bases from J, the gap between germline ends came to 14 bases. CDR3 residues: CASSLGQGRDTQYF. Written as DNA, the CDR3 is TGCGCCAGCAGCCTGGGGCAGGGGAGGGATACGCAGTATTTT.